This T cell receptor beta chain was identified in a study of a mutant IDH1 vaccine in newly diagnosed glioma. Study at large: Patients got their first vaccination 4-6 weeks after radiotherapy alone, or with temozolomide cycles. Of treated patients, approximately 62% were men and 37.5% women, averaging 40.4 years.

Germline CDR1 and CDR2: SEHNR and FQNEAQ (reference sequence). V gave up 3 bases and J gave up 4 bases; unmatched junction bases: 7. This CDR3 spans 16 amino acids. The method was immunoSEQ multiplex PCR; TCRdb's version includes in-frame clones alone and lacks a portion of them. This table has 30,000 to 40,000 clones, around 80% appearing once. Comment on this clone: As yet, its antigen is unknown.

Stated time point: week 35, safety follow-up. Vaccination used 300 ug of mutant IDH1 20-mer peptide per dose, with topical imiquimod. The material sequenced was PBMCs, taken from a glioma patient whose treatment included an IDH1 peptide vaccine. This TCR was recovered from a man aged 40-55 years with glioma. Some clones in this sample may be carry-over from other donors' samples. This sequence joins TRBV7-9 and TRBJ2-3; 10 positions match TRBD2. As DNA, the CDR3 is TGTGCCAGCAGCTTGGTAGCGGGGGGAAGCGCAGATACGCAGTATTTT. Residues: CASSLVAGGSADTQYF.